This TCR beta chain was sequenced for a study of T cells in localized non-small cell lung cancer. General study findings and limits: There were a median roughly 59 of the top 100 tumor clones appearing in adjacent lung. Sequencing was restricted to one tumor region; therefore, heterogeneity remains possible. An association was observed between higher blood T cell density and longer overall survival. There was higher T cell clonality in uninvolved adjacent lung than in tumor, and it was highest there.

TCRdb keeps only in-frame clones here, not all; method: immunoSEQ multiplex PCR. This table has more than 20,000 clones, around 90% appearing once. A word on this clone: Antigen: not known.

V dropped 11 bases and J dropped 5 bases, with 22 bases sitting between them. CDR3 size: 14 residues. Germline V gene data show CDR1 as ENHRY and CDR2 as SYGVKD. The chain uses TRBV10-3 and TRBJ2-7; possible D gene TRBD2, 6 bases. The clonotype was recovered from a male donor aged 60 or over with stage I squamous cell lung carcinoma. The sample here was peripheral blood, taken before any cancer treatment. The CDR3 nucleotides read TGTGCCTCACAAGTGGGACTCCGCAGCCACGAGCAGTACTTC. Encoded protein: CASQVGLRSHEQYF.